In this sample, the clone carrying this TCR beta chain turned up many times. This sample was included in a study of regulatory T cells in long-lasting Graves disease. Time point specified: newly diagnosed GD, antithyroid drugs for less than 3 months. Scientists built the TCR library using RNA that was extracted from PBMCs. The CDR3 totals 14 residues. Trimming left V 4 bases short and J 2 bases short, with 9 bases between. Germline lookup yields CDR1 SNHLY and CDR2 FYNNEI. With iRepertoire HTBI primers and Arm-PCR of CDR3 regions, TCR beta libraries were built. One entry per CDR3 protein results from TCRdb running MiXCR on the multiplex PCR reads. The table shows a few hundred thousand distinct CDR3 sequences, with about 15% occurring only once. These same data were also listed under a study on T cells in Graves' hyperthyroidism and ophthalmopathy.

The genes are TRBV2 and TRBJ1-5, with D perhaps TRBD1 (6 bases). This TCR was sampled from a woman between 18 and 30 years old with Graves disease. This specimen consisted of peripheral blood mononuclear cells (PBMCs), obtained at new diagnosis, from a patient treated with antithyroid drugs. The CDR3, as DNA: TGTGCCAGCAGTGGACAGGCCCGCAATCAGCCCCAGCATTTT. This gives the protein CASSGQARNQPQHF.